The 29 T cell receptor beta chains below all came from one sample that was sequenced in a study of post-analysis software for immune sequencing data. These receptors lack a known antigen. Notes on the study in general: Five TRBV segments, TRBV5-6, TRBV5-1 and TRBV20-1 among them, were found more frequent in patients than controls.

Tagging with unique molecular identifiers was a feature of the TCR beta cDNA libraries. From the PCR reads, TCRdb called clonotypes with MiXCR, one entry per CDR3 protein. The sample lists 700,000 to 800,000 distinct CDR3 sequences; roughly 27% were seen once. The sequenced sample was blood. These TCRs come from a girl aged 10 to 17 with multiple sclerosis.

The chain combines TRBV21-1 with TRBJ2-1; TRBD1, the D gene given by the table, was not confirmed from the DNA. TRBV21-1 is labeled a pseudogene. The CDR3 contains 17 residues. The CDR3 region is CASSKRPVSGTDNEQFF. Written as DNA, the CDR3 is TGTGCCAGCAGCAAGAGGCCGGTAAGCGGGACAGACAATGAGCAGTTCTTC.

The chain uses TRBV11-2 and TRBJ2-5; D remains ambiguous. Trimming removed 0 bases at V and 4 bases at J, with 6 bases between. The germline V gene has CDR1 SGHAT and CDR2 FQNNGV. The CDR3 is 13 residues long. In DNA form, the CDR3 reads TGTGCCAGCAGCTTAGAATTGAGAGAGACCCAGTACTTC. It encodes CASSLELRETQYF.

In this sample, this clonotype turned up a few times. Here the CDR3 reads CASSARGRGYTF. CDR3 bases: TGTGCCAGCAGTGCCAGGGGGCGAGGCTACACCTTC. The chain combines TRBV6-5 with TRBJ1-2; 8 bases agree with TRBD1. Germline lookup yields CDR1 MNHEY and CDR2 SVGAGI. Losses at the gene ends were 5 bases for V and 8 bases for J; bases not matched to a gene: 4. The CDR3 runs to 12 residues.

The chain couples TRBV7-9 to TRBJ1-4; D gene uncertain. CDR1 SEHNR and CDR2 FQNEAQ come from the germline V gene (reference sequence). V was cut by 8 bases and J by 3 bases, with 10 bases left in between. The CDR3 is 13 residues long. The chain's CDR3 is CASEWSSNEKLFF. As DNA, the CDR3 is TGTGCCAGCGAATGGTCATCTAATGAAAAACTGTTTTTT.

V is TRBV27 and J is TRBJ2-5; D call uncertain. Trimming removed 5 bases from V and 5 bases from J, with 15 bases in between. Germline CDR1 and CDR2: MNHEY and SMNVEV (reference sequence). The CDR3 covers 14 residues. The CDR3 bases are TGTGCCAGCAGTACCGGACCCTCTAGGGAGACCCAGTACTTC. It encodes CASSTGPSRETQYF.

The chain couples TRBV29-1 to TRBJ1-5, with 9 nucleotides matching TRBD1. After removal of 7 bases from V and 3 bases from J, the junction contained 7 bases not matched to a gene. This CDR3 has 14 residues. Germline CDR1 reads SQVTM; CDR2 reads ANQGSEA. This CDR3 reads CSARGTGFNQPQHF. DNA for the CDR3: TGCAGCGCCCGAGGGACAGGGTTCAATCAGCCCCAGCATTTT.

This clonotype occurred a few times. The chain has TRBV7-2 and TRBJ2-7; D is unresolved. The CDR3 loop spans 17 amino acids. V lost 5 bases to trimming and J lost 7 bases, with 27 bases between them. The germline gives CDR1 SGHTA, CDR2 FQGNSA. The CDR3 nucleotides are TGTGCCAGCAGCCCAGTTCGGTGGTACAGCCCTCTATCTGAGCAGTACTTC. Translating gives CASSPVRWYSPLSEQYF.

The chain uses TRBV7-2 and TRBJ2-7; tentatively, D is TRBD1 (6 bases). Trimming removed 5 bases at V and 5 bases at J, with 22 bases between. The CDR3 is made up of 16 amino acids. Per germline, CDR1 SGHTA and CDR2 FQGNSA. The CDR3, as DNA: TGTGCCAGCAGCCCCGGACAGAGAGTGGGAATGAACGAGCAGTACTTC. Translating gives CASSPGQRVGMNEQYF. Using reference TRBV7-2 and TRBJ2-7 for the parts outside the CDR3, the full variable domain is GAGVSQSPSNKVTEKGKDVELRCDPISGHTALYWYRQSLGQGLEFLIYFQGNSAPDKSGLPSDRFSAERTGGSVSTLTIQRTQQEDSAVYLCASSPGQRVGMNEQYFGPGTRLTVT.

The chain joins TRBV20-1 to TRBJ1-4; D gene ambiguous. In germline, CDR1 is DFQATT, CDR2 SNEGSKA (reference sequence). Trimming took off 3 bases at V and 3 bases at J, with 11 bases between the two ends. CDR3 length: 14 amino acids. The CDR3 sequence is CSARGIGANEKLFF. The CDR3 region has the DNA TGCAGTGCTAGGGGGATTGGGGCTAATGAAAAACTGTTTTTT.

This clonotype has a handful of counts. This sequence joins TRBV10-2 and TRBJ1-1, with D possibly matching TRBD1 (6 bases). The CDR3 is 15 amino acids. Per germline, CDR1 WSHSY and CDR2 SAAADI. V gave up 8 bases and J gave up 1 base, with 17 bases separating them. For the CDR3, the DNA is TGCGCCAGCTCCCCAAGGGGGGAACAGAACACTGAAGCTTTCTTT. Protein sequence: CASSPRGEQNTEAFF.

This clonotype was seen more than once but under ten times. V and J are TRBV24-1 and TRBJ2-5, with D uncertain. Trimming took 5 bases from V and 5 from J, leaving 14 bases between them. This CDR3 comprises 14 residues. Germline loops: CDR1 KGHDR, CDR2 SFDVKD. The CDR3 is CATSGGLPRETQYF. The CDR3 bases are TGTGCCACCAGTGGAGGCCTGCCGAGGGAGACCCAGTACTTC.

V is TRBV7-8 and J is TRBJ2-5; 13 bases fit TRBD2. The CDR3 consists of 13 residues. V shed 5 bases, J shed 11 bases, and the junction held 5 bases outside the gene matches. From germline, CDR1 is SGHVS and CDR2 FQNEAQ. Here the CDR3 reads CASSRLAGGKQYF. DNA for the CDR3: TGTGCCAGCAGCCGACTAGCGGGGGGCAAGCAGTACTTC.

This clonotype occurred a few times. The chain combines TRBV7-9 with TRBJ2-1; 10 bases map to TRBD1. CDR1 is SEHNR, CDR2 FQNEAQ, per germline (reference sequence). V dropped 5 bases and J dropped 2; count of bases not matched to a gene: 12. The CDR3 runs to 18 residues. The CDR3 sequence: CASSAYSGQGGTYNEQFF. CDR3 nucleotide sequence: TGTGCCAGCAGCGCATACTCCGGACAGGGGGGGACCTACAATGAGCAGTTCTTC.

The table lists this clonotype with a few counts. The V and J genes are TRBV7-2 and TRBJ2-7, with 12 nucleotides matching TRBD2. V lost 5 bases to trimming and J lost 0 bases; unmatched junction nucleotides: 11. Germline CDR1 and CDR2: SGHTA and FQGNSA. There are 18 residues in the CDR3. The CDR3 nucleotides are TGTGCCAGCAGCCCTACCTGGGGACTAGCGGGTAGCTCCTACGAGCAGTACTTC. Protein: CASSPTWGLAGSSYEQYF.

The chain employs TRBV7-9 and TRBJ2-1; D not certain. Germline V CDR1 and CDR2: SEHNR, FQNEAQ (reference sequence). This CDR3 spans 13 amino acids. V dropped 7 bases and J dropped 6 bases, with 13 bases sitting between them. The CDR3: CASTGRACNEQFF. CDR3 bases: TGTGCCAGCACGGGCAGAGCCTGCAATGAGCAGTTCTTC.

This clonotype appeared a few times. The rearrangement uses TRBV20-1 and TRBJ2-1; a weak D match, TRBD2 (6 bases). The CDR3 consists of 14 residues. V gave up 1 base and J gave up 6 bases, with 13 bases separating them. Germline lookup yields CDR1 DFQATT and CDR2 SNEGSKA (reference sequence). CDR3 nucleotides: TGCAGTGCTAGAGTGCCGGGAGCAGGCAATGAGCAGTTCTTC. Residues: CSARVPGAGNEQFF.

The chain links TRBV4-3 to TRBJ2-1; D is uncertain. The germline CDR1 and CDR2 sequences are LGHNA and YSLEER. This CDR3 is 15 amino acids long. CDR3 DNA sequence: TGCACCAACAGCCAAGGATGGGGTCCCCACAATGAGCAGTTCTTC. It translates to CTNSQGWGPHNEQFF.

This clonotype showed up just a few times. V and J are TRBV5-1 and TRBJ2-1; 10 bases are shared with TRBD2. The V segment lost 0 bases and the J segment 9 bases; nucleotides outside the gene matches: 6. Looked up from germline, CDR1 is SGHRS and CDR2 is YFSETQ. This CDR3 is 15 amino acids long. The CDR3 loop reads CASSLALAGSGEQFF. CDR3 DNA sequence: TGCGCCAGCAGCTTGGCACTAGCGGGGAGTGGTGAGCAGTTCTTC.

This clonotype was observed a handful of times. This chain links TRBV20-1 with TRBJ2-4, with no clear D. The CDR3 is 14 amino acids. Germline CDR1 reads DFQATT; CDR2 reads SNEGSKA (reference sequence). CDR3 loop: CSSWAAEAKNIQYF. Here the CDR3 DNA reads TGCAGCTCCTGGGCGGCCGAAGCCAAAAACATTCAGTACTTC.

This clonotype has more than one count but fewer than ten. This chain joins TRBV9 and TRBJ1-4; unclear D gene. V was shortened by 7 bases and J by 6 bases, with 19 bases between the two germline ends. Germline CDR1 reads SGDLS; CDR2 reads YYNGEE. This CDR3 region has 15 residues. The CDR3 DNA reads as TGTGCCAGCGCCACCTCACCGGGAAGGGATGAAAAACTGTTTTTT. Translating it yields CASATSPGRDEKLFF. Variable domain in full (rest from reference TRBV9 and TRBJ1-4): DSGVTQTPKHLITATGQRVTLRCSPRSGDLSVYWYQQSLDQGLQFLIQYYNGEERAKGNILERFSAQQFPDLHSELNLSSLELGDSALYFCASATSPGRDEKLFFGSGTQLSVL.

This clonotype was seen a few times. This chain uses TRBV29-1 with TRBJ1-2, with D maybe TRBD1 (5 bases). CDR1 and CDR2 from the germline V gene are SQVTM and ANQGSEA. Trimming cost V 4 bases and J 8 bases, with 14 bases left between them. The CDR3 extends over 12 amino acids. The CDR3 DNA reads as TGCAGCGTTGGGGACCCTCTATACGGCTACACCTTC. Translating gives CSVGDPLYGYTF.

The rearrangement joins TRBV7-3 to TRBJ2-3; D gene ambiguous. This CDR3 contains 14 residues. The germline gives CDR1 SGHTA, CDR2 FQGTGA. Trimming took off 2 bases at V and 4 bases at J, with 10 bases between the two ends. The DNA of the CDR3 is TGTGCCAGCAGCTTATACGGGTTTGCAGATACGCAGTATTTT. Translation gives CASSLYGFADTQYF.

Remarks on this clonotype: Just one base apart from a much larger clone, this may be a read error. CDR3 coding DNA: TGTGCCAGCGTGCTGGCGGGAGCCAATGAGCAGTTCTTC. Translating gives CASVLAGANEQFF. The genes are TRBV12-3 or TRBV12-4 and TRBJ2-1; TRBD2 matches at 7 bases. After removal of 8 bases from V and 6 bases from J, the junction contained 7 bases not matched to a gene. The CDR3 contains 13 residues.

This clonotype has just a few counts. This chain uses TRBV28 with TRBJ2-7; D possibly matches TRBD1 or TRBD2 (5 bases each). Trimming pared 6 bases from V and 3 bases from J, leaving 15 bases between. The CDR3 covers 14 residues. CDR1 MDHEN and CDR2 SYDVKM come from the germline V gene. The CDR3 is CASRGSGTGYEQYF. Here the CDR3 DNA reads TGTGCCAGCAGGGGATCCGGGACGGGCTACGAGCAGTACTTC.

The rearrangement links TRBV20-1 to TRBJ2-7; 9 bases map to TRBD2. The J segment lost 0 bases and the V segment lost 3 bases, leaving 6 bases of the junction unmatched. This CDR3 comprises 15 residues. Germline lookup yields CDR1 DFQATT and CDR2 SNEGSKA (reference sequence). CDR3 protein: CSASEVAGASYEQYF. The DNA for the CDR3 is TGCAGTGCTAGTGAGGTAGCGGGGGCCTCCTACGAGCAGTACTTC.

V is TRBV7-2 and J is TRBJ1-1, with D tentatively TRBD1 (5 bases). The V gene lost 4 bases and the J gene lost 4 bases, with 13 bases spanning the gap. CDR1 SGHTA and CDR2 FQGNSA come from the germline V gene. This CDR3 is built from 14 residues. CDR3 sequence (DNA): TGTGCCAGCAGCTCCCAGGGTGGGGGCACTGAAGCTTTCTTT. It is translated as CASSSQGGGTEAFF.

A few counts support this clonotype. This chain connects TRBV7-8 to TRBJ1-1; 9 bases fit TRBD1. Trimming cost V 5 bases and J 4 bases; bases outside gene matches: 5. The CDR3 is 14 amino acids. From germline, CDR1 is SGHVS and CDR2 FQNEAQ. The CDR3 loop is CASSGQGRGTEAFF. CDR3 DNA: TGTGCCAGCAGCGGACAGGGGAGGGGCACTGAAGCTTTCTTT.

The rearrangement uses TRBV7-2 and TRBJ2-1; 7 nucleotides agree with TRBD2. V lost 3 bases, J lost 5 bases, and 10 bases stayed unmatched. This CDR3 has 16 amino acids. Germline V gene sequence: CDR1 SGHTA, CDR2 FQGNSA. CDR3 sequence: CASSFLAGAVDNEQFF. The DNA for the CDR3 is TGTGCCAGCAGCTTTTTGGCGGGAGCGGTGGACAATGAGCAGTTCTTC.

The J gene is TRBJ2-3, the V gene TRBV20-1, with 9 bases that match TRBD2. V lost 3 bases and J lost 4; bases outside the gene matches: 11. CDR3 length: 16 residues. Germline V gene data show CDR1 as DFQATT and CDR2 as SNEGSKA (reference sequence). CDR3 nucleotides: TGCAGTGCTAGTGACGGGACTAGCAATCTAGCAGATACGCAGTATTTT. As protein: CSASDGTSNLADTQYF.